This T cell receptor (beta chain) was documented in a study of CD8+CD57+ T cells in acquired aplastic anemia. Concerning this clonotype: Its antigen is still unknown.

The CDR3 runs 14 residues. Germline CDR1 SNHLY, CDR2 FYNNEI. Trimming took 5 bases from V and 7 from J, leaving 15 bases between them. Whole-study results and caveats: Patients and controls shared twenty-nine CD8+ CDR3 sequences. Patients and controls were not found to differ significantly in CD8+ Simpson's diversity.

Genomic DNA served as template for TCR beta VDJ and CDR3 profiling. MiXCR, applied by TCRdb to the reads, yields one record per CDR3 protein. This sample has approximately 270,000 distinct CDR3 sequences; around 60% occur once, and the top ten carry roughly 8%. The sample was sorted CD4+, CD8+, or CD8+CD57+ T cells (not recorded which) from PBMCs. This clonotype originated in a human donor with severe aplastic anemia or a healthy control (not recorded which). The chain uses TRBV2 and TRBJ2-1; either TRBD1 or TRBD2 may fit D (7 bases each). The CDR3 loop reads CASSSGGGQNEQFF. CDR3 coding DNA: TGTGCCAGCAGTTCAGGGGGGGGGCAAAATGAGCAGTTCTTC.